A single sample gave rise to the 31 T cell receptor beta chains below, sequenced in a study of blood T cell repertoires in COVID-19. Some clones are missing from TCRdb's copy, which holds only in-frame ones; the method was immunoSEQ multiplex PCR. The sample shows 30,000 to 40,000 clones, approximately 89% of them seen only once. The sample comprised peripheral blood. The origin of the receptors is a man in his sixties with active COVID-19.

This chain links TRBV14 with TRBJ2-5; no firm D call. V lost 1 base and J 5 bases, leaving 14 bases between the germline ends. Germline CDR1 reads SGHDN; CDR2 reads FVKESK. The CDR3 spans 15 residues. CDR3 sequence (DNA): TGTGCCAGCAGCCAAGGCTACCTCCGAGAGGAGACCCAGTACTTC. It is translated as CASSQGYLREETQYF. Complete variable domain (other parts from reference TRBV14 and TRBJ2-5): EAGVTQFPSHSVIEKGQTVTLRCDPISGHDNLYWYRRVMGKEIKFLLHFVKESKQDESGMPNNRFLAERTGGTYSTLKVQPAELEDSGVYFCASSQGYLREETQYFGPGTRLLVL.

This clone is a singleton in its sample. J is TRBJ2-1 and V is TRBV24-1; TRBD2 matches 8 bases. Trimming cost V 4 bases and J 0 bases; bases outside gene matches: 4. This CDR3 region has 16 residues. Germline values: CDR1 KGHDR, CDR2 SFDVKD. CDR3: CATSDQSGSSYNEQFF. DNA of the CDR3: TGTGCCACCAGTGACCAAAGCGGGAGCTCCTACAATGAGCAGTTCTTC.

This clone turned up a few times. The V call is TRBV27, the J call TRBJ2-3; TRBD2 agrees at 7 bases. The junction had 11 bases not matched to a gene; V was cut back by 5 bases and J by 6 bases. Germline V gives CDR1 MNHEY, CDR2 SMNVEV (reference sequence). This CDR3 has 15 residues. The CDR3 nucleotides are TGTGCCAGCAGTAACCGGGACTACCAATTGGATACGCAGTATTTT. Its protein product is CASSNRDYQLDTQYF.

This chain joins TRBV19 and TRBJ1-1; D is uncertain. This CDR3 is built from 12 residues. The V gene's germline CDR1 is LNHDA and CDR2 SQIVND (reference sequence). Trimming left V 1 base short and J 7 bases short, with 7 bases between. The CDR3 sequence is CASSIAPYEAFF. The CDR3, as DNA: TGTGCCAGTAGTATAGCCCCCTATGAAGCTTTCTTT. Full variable domain (rest looked up from reference TRBV19 and TRBJ1-1): DGGITQSPKYLFRKEGQNVTLSCEQNLNHDAMYWYRQDPGQGLRLIYYSQIVNDFQKGDIAEGYSVSREKKESFPLTVTSAQKNPTAFYLCASSIAPYEAFFGQGTRLTVV.

V is TRBV7-9 and J is TRBJ2-5; TRBD2 agrees at 9 bases. The germline CDR1 and CDR2 sequences are SEHNR and FQNEAQ (reference sequence). V dropped 10 bases and J dropped 5; count of bases not matched to a gene: 14. The CDR3 has 15 amino acids. The CDR3, as DNA: TGTGCCACGTCCCACTGGCGGGAGGGAGGCGAGACCCAGTACTTC. Translating it yields CATSHWREGGETQYF.

This clone was seen only once. This CDR3 is CASSLGGWEQYF. The CDR3 nucleotides are TGTGCCAGCAGTTTGGGGGGGTGGGAGCAGTACTTC. The chain is built from TRBV28 and TRBJ2-7; 7 nucleotides align to TRBD2. The trim removed 3 bases at V and 7 bases at J, leaving 3 bases unmatched. Germline-derived CDR1 and CDR2 are MDHEN and SYDVKM. The CDR3 sequence is 12 residues long.

The chain employs TRBV11-2 and TRBJ2-4; 9 bases are shared with TRBD1. Germline values: CDR1 SGHAT, CDR2 FQNNGV. With V trimmed by 3 bases and J by 8 bases, 8 bases remained unmatched. CDR3 length: 15 amino acids. The CDR3 DNA reads TGTGCCAGCAGCTTGTCGGGACAGGGTACAGACATTCAGTACTTC. Its protein is CASSLSGQGTDIQYF. Full variable domain (missing parts from reference TRBV11-2 and TRBJ2-4): EAGVAQSPRYKIIEKRQSVAFWCNPISGHATLYWYQQILGQGPKLLIQFQNNGVVDDSQLPKDRFSAERLKGVDSTLKIQPAKLEDSAVYLCASSLSGQGTDIQYFGAGTRLSVL.

The CDR3 here is CAISSAGAVYNEQFF. The CDR3 DNA reads as TGTGCCATCAGCTCAGCGGGAGCTGTCTACAATGAGCAGTTCTTC. The genes are TRBV10-3 and TRBJ2-1; TRBD2 matches 8 bases. The CDR3 sequence is 15 residues long. V gave up 6 bases and J gave up 3 bases; unmatched junction bases: 7. Germline values: CDR1 ENHRY, CDR2 SYGVKD.

The chain employs TRBV6-6 and TRBJ2-3; D perhaps matches TRBD2 (6 bases). Germline CDR1 and CDR2: MNHNY and SVGAGI (reference sequence). This CDR3 region has 15 residues. Trimming removed 7 bases from V and 6 bases from J, with 20 bases in between. The CDR3 DNA reads as TGTGCCAGCACCCGTACCGGGGGAATAACGGATACGCAGTATTTT. Its protein is CASTRTGGITDTQYF.

V and J are TRBV9 and TRBJ2-2; 14 nucleotides line up with TRBD2. This CDR3 contains 17 residues. The J segment lost 3 bases and the V segment lost 0 bases, leaving 1 base of the junction unmatched. Germline assignment: CDR1 SGDLS and CDR2 YYNGEE. DNA of the CDR3: TGTGCCAGCAGCGTAGGGGGACTAGCGGGAGACACCGGGGAGCTGTTTTTT. This sequence encodes CASSVGGLAGDTGELFF.

This clone was picked up one time. The chain uses TRBV28 and TRBJ2-7; 8 bases map to TRBD1. V was pared by 1 base and J by 5 bases, with 7 bases of the junction left unmatched. Germline V gene lookup returns CDR1 MDHEN and CDR2 SYDVKM. This CDR3 contains 15 residues. CDR3 loop: CASSLSRTGRNEQYF. CDR3 DNA: TGTGCCAGCAGTTTATCCAGGACAGGGAGGAACGAGCAGTACTTC. The whole variable domain, remainder taken from reference TRBV28 and TRBJ2-7, is DVKVTQSSRYLVKRTGEKVFLECVQDMDHENMFWYRQDPGLGLRLIYFSYDVKMKEKGDIPEGYSVSREKKERFSLILESASTNQTSMYLCASSLSRTGRNEQYFGPGTRLTVT.

This chain uses TRBV6-1 with TRBJ1-2; D perhaps matches TRBD1 (5 bases). V was pared by 0 bases and J by 1 base, with 15 bases between. The CDR3 contains 17 residues. The germline gives CDR1 MNHNS, CDR2 SASEGT. CDR3 protein: CASSEARSGASNYGYTF. DNA of the CDR3: TGTGCCAGCAGTGAAGCTCGCTCTGGGGCCAGTAACTATGGCTACACCTTC.

The rearrangement links TRBV6-5 to TRBJ2-1; TRBD2 agrees at 11 bases. The CDR3 has 16 residues. With 4 bases clipped from V and 3 bases from J, the junction kept 5 bases outside the gene matches. Germline CDR1 MNHEY, CDR2 SVGAGI. Here the CDR3 reads CASSSRLAGFYNEQFF. DNA for the CDR3: TGTGCCAGCAGTTCGAGACTAGCGGGATTCTACAATGAGCAGTTCTTC.

This clone was seen just once. This chain connects TRBV18 to TRBJ2-4, with D maybe TRBD1 (6 bases). Trimming took off 2 bases at V and 8 bases at J, with 16 bases between the two ends. Germline V lookup: CDR1 KGHSH, CDR2 LQKENI. The CDR3 extends over 15 amino acids. This CDR3 reads CASSPFGIPGDIQYF. The CDR3 nucleotides read TGTGCCAGCTCACCATTTGGGATCCCAGGGGACATTCAGTACTTC.

CDR3 sequence (DNA): TGTGCCAGCAGGAAGCCCGGGACAGGAGCTAACTATGGCTACACCTTC. This translates into CASRKPGTGANYGYTF. The chain uses TRBV28 and TRBJ1-2, with TRBD1 identical over 8 bases. V dropped 6 bases and J dropped 0; count of bases not matched to a gene: 9. The CDR3 extends over 16 amino acids. Germline values: CDR1 MDHEN, CDR2 SYDVKM.

This clone was detected once. The chain uses TRBV27 and TRBJ1-1; 8 bases map to TRBD1. This CDR3 comprises 13 residues. The V segment lost 6 bases and the J segment 1 base; nucleotides outside the gene matches: 1. Germline CDR1 and CDR2: MNHEY and SMNVEV (reference sequence). In nucleotides, the CDR3 is TGTGCCAGCAGCGGACAGGGGAACACTGAAGCTTTCTTT. It translates to CASSGQGNTEAFF.

The gene calls are TRBV4-2 and TRBJ2-5, with 9 bases identical to TRBD1. CDR1 and CDR2 from the germline V gene are LGHNA and YNFKEQ. V gave up 3 bases and J gave up 3 bases; unmatched junction bases: 5. The CDR3 loop spans 15 amino acids. CDR3 coding DNA: TGTGCCAGCAGCCACCCTCGGACAGGGGAAGAGACCCAGTACTTC. Translated, it gives CASSHPRTGEETQYF.

V gene TRBV7-9 combines with J gene TRBJ1-4; 8 bases line up with TRBD1. The V gene end was trimmed by 2 bases and the J gene end by 3 bases; junction bases not matched to a gene: 2. Germline V gives CDR1 SEHNR, CDR2 FQNEAQ (reference sequence). The CDR3 sequence is 15 residues long. Here the CDR3 reads CASSLTGGANEKLFF. The CDR3, as DNA: TGTGCCAGCAGCTTAACAGGGGGGGCTAATGAAAAACTGTTTTTT.

This clone was observed a handful of times. DNA for the CDR3: TGTGCCAGCAGCCAATCAATCGGGGGTCAGCCCCAGCATTTT. The encoded protein is CASSQSIGGQPQHF. The J gene is TRBJ1-5, the V gene TRBV16; a weak D match, TRBD1 (5 bases). Per germline, CDR1 KGHSY and CDR2 FQNENV. Trimming left V 0 bases short and J 6 bases short, with 9 bases between. This CDR3 comprises 14 residues.

The chain carries TRBV5-4 and TRBJ2-7; the D gene is possibly TRBD1 (5 bases). The CDR3 totals 15 residues. CDR1 is SGHNT and CDR2 is YYREEE in the germline V gene (reference sequence). V gave up 0 bases and J gave up 2 bases, with 12 bases separating them. CDR3 in amino acids: CASSLGQLHTYEQYF. The CDR3 DNA reads TGTGCCAGCAGCTTGGGACAGCTCCACACCTACGAGCAGTACTTC.

V gene TRBV5-4 combines with J gene TRBJ1-3; unclear D gene. Germline V CDR1 and CDR2: SGHNT, YYREEE (reference sequence). This CDR3 is 15 amino acids long. V was cut by 6 bases and J by 5 bases, with 18 bases left in between. CDR3 bases: TGTGCCAGCACCCCTACCCCCGACATCCGAAACACCATATATTTT. It translates to CASTPTPDIRNTIYF.

The rearrangement uses TRBV4-1 and TRBJ2-4, with 10 bases matching TRBD2. This CDR3 has 19 amino acids. Losses at the gene ends were 1 base for V and 1 base for J; bases not matched to a gene: 10. The V gene's germline CDR1 is MGHRA and CDR2 YSYEKL. The CDR3 region is CASSQVASGSTAAKNIQYF. The DNA for the CDR3 is TGCGCCAGCAGCCAAGTTGCTAGCGGGAGTACCGCGGCCAAAAACATTCAGTACTTC.

In this sample, this clone turned up a few times. The chain's CDR3 is CAARGRGSVIYGYTF. In DNA, the CDR3 is TGTGCCGCCAGGGGTAGGGGTAGTGTAATCTATGGCTACACCTTC. The chain carries TRBV6-5 and TRBJ1-2; the D gene is possibly TRBD1 (6 bases). Germline CDR1 MNHEY, CDR2 SVGAGI. The CDR3 spans 15 residues. The ends were cut back, 11 bases at V and 4 bases at J, with 23 bases in the middle.

This rearrangement joins TRBV3-1 (or the pseudogene TRBV3-2) to TRBJ2-7, with a weak D call TRBD2 (6 bases). This CDR3 comprises 15 residues. Germline values: CDR1 LGHDT, CDR2 YNNKEL (reference sequence). Trimming shortened V by 4 bases and J by 0 bases, and 13 bases separated the two germline ends. CDR3 sequence reads: CASSPWGGNSYEQYF. DNA for the CDR3: TGTGCCAGCAGCCCGTGGGGCGGGAACTCCTACGAGCAGTACTTC.

The rearrangement uses TRBV4-1 and TRBJ1-6; D remains ambiguous. Trimming stripped 4 bases from V and 5 bases from J, with 18 bases between. The CDR3 runs 17 residues. Germline V gene data show CDR1 as MGHRA and CDR2 as YSYEKL. The DNA for the CDR3 is TGCGCCAGCAGCCCGCCCTATAGGACTCGCGATAATTCACCCCTCCACTTT. Translation: CASSPPYRTRDNSPLHF.

CDR3 residues: CASTPARSIYGYTF. For the CDR3, the DNA is TGTGCCAGCACCCCGGCAAGATCAATCTATGGCTACACCTTC. The genes are TRBV6-2 or TRBV6-3 and TRBJ1-2; D is unresolved. The CDR3 has 14 amino acids. Trimming took off 7 bases at V and 4 bases at J, with 16 bases between the two ends. Germline CDR1 reads MNHEY; CDR2 reads SVGEGT.

This chain connects TRBV29-1 to TRBJ2-3; perhaps TRBD1 as D (5 bases). V shed 1 base and J shed 1 base, with 12 bases lying between them. CDR3 length: 15 amino acids. Germline V gives CDR1 SQVTM, CDR2 ANQGSEA. The CDR3 here is CSVEVVAGRTDTQYF. The CDR3 region has the DNA TGCAGCGTTGAAGTGGTCGCAGGGCGCACAGATACGCAGTATTTT.

The chain combines TRBV7-9 with TRBJ2-1; TRBD2 matches at 10 bases. With 3 bases clipped from V and 12 bases from J, the junction kept 2 bases outside the gene matches. The CDR3 runs to 12 residues. CDR1 and CDR2 (germline): SEHNR, FQNEAQ (reference sequence). The CDR3 loop is CASSLGLAPQFF. The DNA for the CDR3 is TGTGCCAGCAGCTTGGGACTAGCGCCGCAGTTCTTC.

The chain recombines TRBV5-6 with TRBJ1-4, with 7 bases identical to TRBD1. V was pared by 1 base and J by 8 bases, with 5 bases of the junction left unmatched. Germline values: CDR1 SGHDT, CDR2 YYEEEE. The length of the CDR3 is 14 residues. The DNA for the CDR3 is TGTGCCAGCAGCTTGAAGGGGGCAGGAGAAAAACTGTTTTTT. The encoded protein is CASSLKGAGEKLFF.

This sequence joins TRBV4-2 and TRBJ1-2; maybe TRBD1 (5 bases). The V gene's germline CDR1 is LGHNA and CDR2 YNFKEQ. V was pared by 4 bases and J by 2 bases, with 8 bases between. This CDR3 spans 13 amino acids. The chain's CDR3 is CASSRGGNYGYTF. Written as DNA, the CDR3 is TGTGCCAGCAGCCGGGGGGGGAACTATGGCTACACCTTC.

The J gene is TRBJ2-6, the V gene TRBV14; D is perhaps TRBD1 (5 bases). The V end lost 0 bases, the J end lost 0 bases, and 18 bases lay between the germline ends. This CDR3 is 20 amino acids long. The germline V gene has CDR1 SGHDN and CDR2 FVKESK. CDR3: CASSQERLGLRFSGANVLTF. CDR3 coding DNA: TGTGCCAGCAGCCAAGAGAGGCTGGGGCTCCGTTTCTCTGGGGCCAACGTCCTGACTTTC.